The subject of this entry is one TCR beta chain. This sample was taken from a study of shared clonotypes between healthy human individuals. Here immunoSEQ multiplex PCR was the method, and the copy in TCRdb shows in-frame clones only, minus some. The repertoire holds about 1 million clones, with about 77% as singletons. Germline loops: CDR1 SGHVS, CDR2 FQNEAQ. After removal of 0 bases from V and 4 bases from J, the junction contained 14 bases not matched to a gene. This CDR3 comprises 20 residues. The source of this sequence is a man aged 18 to 29 in good health. The chain employs TRBV7-8 and TRBJ2-3; 12 nucleotides line up with TRBD2. Sequencing was done on a sample of memory CD4+ T cells sorted from blood. The subset was: CD45RA-negative fraction. CDR3 DNA: TGTGCCAGCAGCTTAGCGGTCACTAGCGGGAGGAAACTGGTTGCAGATACGCAGTATTTT. Translation gives CASSLAVTSGRKLVADTQYF.